The next 20 T cell receptor beta chains were all read from a single sample in a study of T cell repertoires in cytomegalovirus infection. TCRdb recomputed calls from the reads with MiXCR, one row per CDR3 protein. The table has under 350,000 distinct CDR3 sequences, about 20% seen once. These TCRs are of unknown antigen specificity. The input for sequencing was cultured PBMCs, taken from culture after CMV antigen stimulation. The source is a human donor in good health (CMV status not recorded). Some clones in this sample may be carry-over from other donors' samples.

This clonotype occurred a few times. CDR3 sequence (DNA): TGTGCCAGCAGCTTAGTATTAGCTTCCTCCTACAATGAGCAGTTCTTC. Translating it yields CASSLVLASSYNEQFF. The chain carries TRBV11-3 and TRBJ2-1; D gene ambiguous. CDR3 size: 16 residues. Trimming removed 1 base at V and 0 bases at J, with 10 bases between. Germline CDR1 and CDR2: SGHNT and YENEEA.

The CDR3 nucleotides are TGCAGTGCTAGTCCCAGACGCACAGATACGCAGTATTTT. This codes for CSASPRRTDTQYF. This rearrangement joins TRBV20-1 to TRBJ2-3, with D unresolved. The germline V and J ends were trimmed by 3 bases and 1 base, with 8 bases remaining between them. Germline V gene data show CDR1 as DFQATT and CDR2 as SNEGSKA (reference sequence). This CDR3 is 13 amino acids long.

This clonotype occurred many times. J is TRBJ2-6 and V is TRBV7-9; a possible D gene is TRBD2 (5 bases). V dropped 6 bases and J dropped 0 bases, with 9 bases sitting between them. Germline-derived CDR1 and CDR2 are SEHNR and FQNEAQ (reference sequence). The CDR3 runs to 15 residues. For the CDR3, the DNA is TGTGCCAGCAGAACCGGGGACTCTGGGGCCAACGTCCTGACTTTC. It specifies CASRTGDSGANVLTF.

The chain recombines TRBV29-1 with TRBJ1-1, with D unresolved. Trimming stripped 3 bases from V and 7 bases from J, with 9 bases between. The germline V gene encodes CDR1 SQVTM and CDR2 ANQGSEA. The CDR3 spans 11 residues. The CDR3 DNA reads as TGCAGCGTTGATAGACCCCTTGAAGCTTTCTTT. It translates to CSVDRPLEAFF.

This chain links TRBV4-3 with TRBJ1-4; the D gene is possibly TRBD1 (5 bases). Germline V CDR1 and CDR2: LGHNA, YSLEER. Trimming pared 3 bases from V and 8 bases from J, leaving 13 bases between. The CDR3 totals 14 residues. DNA of the CDR3: TGCGCCAGCAGCCAGGGACTGGGGCAGGAAAAACTGTTTTTT. Translation: CASSQGLGQEKLFF.

This clonotype was detected only a few times. The chain combines TRBV18 with TRBJ2-1, with D perhaps TRBD1 or TRBD2 (5 bases each). This CDR3 is 12 amino acids long. Trimming shortened V by 2 bases and J by 14 bases, and 13 bases separated the two germline ends. CDR1 KGHSH and CDR2 LQKENI come from the germline V gene. CDR3 protein: CASSPTGPVKFF. The CDR3 bases are TGTGCCAGCTCACCAACGGGACCCGTCAAGTTCTTC.

This clonotype showed up many times. This chain uses TRBV7-9 with TRBJ2-5, with 7 bases fitting TRBD2. V shed 7 bases, J shed 7 bases, and the junction held 15 bases outside the gene matches. The V gene's germline CDR1 is SEHNR and CDR2 FQNEAQ (reference sequence). The CDR3 sequence is 15 residues long. In nucleotides, the CDR3 is TGTGCCAGCACCCCAATAGCGGGCGGGACCGGGACCCAGTACTTC. Its translation: CASTPIAGGTGTQYF.

The chain recombines TRBV7-2 with TRBJ2-2, with unresolved D. Deletions cut 7 bases from V and 5 bases from J, with 14 bases between. Germline V gives CDR1 SGHTA, CDR2 FQGNSA. The CDR3 length is 14 residues. The CDR3 spells CASTDQLSTGELFF. CDR3 bases: TGTGCCAGCACCGACCAACTCTCAACCGGGGAGCTGTTTTTT.

CDR3 DNA sequence: TGCGCCAGCAGCCAAGAGTTAGCGGGAGTAAGGGAGACCCAGTACTTC. Translated, it gives CASSQELAGVRETQYF. The V gene is TRBV4-1, the J gene TRBJ2-5; the match to TRBD2 covers 9 bases. J lost 5 bases, V lost 0 bases, and 7 bases had no gene match. The germline V gene encodes CDR1 MGHRA and CDR2 YSYEKL. CDR3 length: 16 amino acids.

This clonotype was observed a few times. V gene TRBV7-6 combines with J gene TRBJ1-1, with no clear D. The CDR3 spans 14 residues. Germline CDR1 SGHVS, CDR2 FNYEAQ. V lost 2 bases, J lost 11 bases, and 18 bases lay in between. CDR3 sequence: CASSLFGGDGMAFF. The DNA of the CDR3 is TGTGCCAGCAGCTTATTTGGTGGCGATGGAATGGCTTTCTTT.

The rearrangement links TRBV29-1 to TRBJ2-3; the D is unclear. Trimming cost V 6 bases and J 6 bases, with 16 bases left between them. There are 13 residues in the CDR3. Germline V CDR1 and CDR2: SQVTM, ANQGSEA. CDR3 region: CSVRGPNLDTQYF. The DNA of the CDR3 is TGCAGCGTCCGTGGGCCCAACTTGGATACGCAGTATTTT.

A few counts support this clonotype. V is TRBV6-5 and J is TRBJ1-4; 11 bases align to TRBD1. Germline CDR1 MNHEY, CDR2 SVGAGI. The length of the CDR3 is 16 residues. With 2 bases clipped from V and 7 bases from J, the junction kept 6 bases outside the gene matches. The CDR3 nucleotides read TGTGCCAGCAGTTACGAGAGTGGGACAGGGGGTGAAAAACTGTTTTTT. This translates into CASSYESGTGGEKLFF.

The rearrangement links TRBV6-6 to TRBJ2-3; a weak D match, TRBD2 (5 bases). Trimming left V 5 bases short and J 2 bases short, with 23 bases between. The germline CDR1 and CDR2 sequences are MNHNY and SVGAGI (reference sequence). This CDR3 has 18 amino acids. The CDR3 nucleotides read TGTGCCAGCAGTGTAGCCGGCTGGCTAGCAGACCCCACAGATACGCAGTATTTT. Its protein product is CASSVAGWLADPTDTQYF.

To note about this clonotype: A read error may produce the germline difference seen at one junction end. The genes are TRBV6-8 and TRBJ2-2; D gene unclear. CDR1 is MNHGY and CDR2 is SAAAGT in the germline V gene. This CDR3 has 13 amino acids. CDR3 residues: CASRTLLTGELFF. The DNA of the CDR3 is TGTGCCAGCAGGACCTTACTCACCGGCGAGCTGTTTTTT.

A few counts support this clonotype. V usage is TRBV30 and J usage is TRBJ1-5; D is unclear. The length of the CDR3 is 13 residues. Germline CDR1 GTSNPN, CDR2 SVGIG (reference sequence). The germline V and J ends were trimmed by 0 bases and 1 base, with 4 bases remaining between them. The CDR3 bases are TGTGCCTGGAGTGTATCGAGCAATCAGCCCCAGCATTTT. Its translation: CAWSVSSNQPQHF.

This clonotype was seen repeatedly, ten times or more. The chain joins TRBV12-3 or TRBV12-4 to TRBJ2-7, with 9 bases identical to TRBD1. V gave up 5 bases and J gave up 2 bases; unmatched junction bases: 10. CDR3 length: 16 residues. The CDR3, as DNA: TGTGCCAGCAGTAAACCCGGGACAGGGTCTACCTACGAGCAGTACTTC. This codes for CASSKPGTGSTYEQYF.

This chain uses TRBV19 with TRBJ2-1; TRBD2 agrees at 7 bases. CDR3 length: 16 residues. V dropped 6 bases and J dropped 2; count of bases not matched to a gene: 10. Per germline, CDR1 LNHDA and CDR2 SQIVND (reference sequence). CDR3 protein: CASRPAASGAYNEQFF. CDR3 bases: TGTGCCAGTAGGCCGGCGGCTAGCGGAGCCTACAATGAGCAGTTCTTC. Filled out from reference TRBV19 and TRBJ2-1, the complete variable domain reads DGGITQSPKYLFRKEGQNVTLSCEQNLNHDAMYWYRQDPGQGLRLIYYSQIVNDFQKGDIAEGYSVSREKKESFPLTVTSAQKNPTAFYLCASRPAASGAYNEQFFGPGTRLTVL.

This clonotype appeared a few times. The rearrangement joins TRBV7-6 to TRBJ2-5, with 13 bases matching TRBD2. Looked up from germline, CDR1 is SGHVS and CDR2 is FNYEAQ. J lost 3 bases, V lost 6 bases, and 4 bases had no gene match. CDR3 size: 15 residues. DNA for the CDR3: TGTGCCAGCAGAGTGACTAGCGGGGGGAAAGAGACCCAGTACTTC. The encoded protein is CASRVTSGGKETQYF.

This rearrangement joins TRBV2 to TRBJ2-3, with 10 bases that match TRBD1. Unmatched junction bases numbered 6, after V lost 7 bases and J lost 2 bases. Germline CDR1 reads SNHLY; CDR2 reads FYNNEI. The CDR3 is made up of 15 amino acids. The CDR3 is CASKGQGGTTDTQYF. CDR3 bases: TGTGCCAGCAAAGGACAGGGGGGAACCACAGATACGCAGTATTTT.

This chain joins TRBV5-5 and TRBJ2-2, with D unclear. The germline V gene has CDR1 SGHKS and CDR2 YYEKEE (reference sequence). V was pared by 0 bases and J by 4 bases, with 10 bases between. CDR3 length equals 15 residues. CDR3 amino acids: CASSLARPGTGELFF. DNA for the CDR3: TGTGCCAGCAGCTTGGCCAGGCCGGGCACCGGGGAGCTGTTTTTT. The full variable domain, its missing parts supplied by reference TRBV5-5 and TRBJ2-2, is DAGVTQSPTHLIKTRGQQVTLRCSPISGHKSVSWYQQVLGQGPQFIFQYYEKEERGRGNFPDRFSARQFPNYSSELNVNALLLGDSALYLCASSLARPGTGELFFGEGSRLTVL.